What follows are 8 T cell receptor beta chains derived from one specimen sequenced in a study of T cell repertoires in cytomegalovirus infection. TCRdb recomputed calls from the reads with MiXCR, one row per CDR3 protein. The sample records some 920,000 distinct CDR3 sequences, around 32% being singletons. Their antigen targets remain unknown. This specimen was cultured CD8+ T cells from PBMCs, taken from culture after CMV antigen stimulation. Receptor source: a human donor in good health (CMV status not recorded). Some clones in this sample may be carry-over from other donors' samples.

The chain joins TRBV6-4 to TRBJ2-1; D is uncertain. The V gene lost 2 bases and the J gene lost 3 bases, with 11 bases spanning the gap. The CDR3 consists of 15 residues. CDR1 MRHNA and CDR2 SNTAGT come from the germline V gene. This CDR3 is CASSDKKARYNEQFF. CDR3 sequence (DNA): TGTGCCAGCAGTGACAAAAAAGCTCGCTACAATGAGCAGTTCTTC.

This clonotype was counted between two and nine times. The chain uses TRBV12-3 or TRBV12-4 and TRBJ1-5; D call uncertain. There are 17 residues in the CDR3. Trimming cost V 6 bases and J 3 bases, with 21 bases left between them. DNA for the CDR3: TGTGCCAGCAGCCCCACCGGACTTTCACTAATCAATCAGCCCCAGCATTTT. Translation gives CASSPTGLSLINQPQHF.

This chain connects TRBV19 to TRBJ1-4; TRBD1 matches at 10 bases. Looked up from germline, CDR1 is LNHDA and CDR2 is SQIVND (reference sequence). CDR3 length: 20 residues. V was clipped by 3 bases and J by 2 bases; unmatched bases: 15. CDR3 coding DNA: TGTGCCAGTAGTATTGACGGGACAGGGGCTCGAAGCCCCACTAATGAAAAACTGTTTTTT. Protein sequence: CASSIDGTGARSPTNEKLFF.

The chain employs TRBV6-6 and TRBJ2-3, with 7 bases that match TRBD2. Germline assignment: CDR1 MNHNY and CDR2 SVGAGI (reference sequence). The CDR3 loop spans 16 amino acids. The V gene end was trimmed by 4 bases and the J gene end by 2 bases; junction bases not matched to a gene: 9. The CDR3 reads CASSSRMGGTTDTQYF. Written as DNA, the CDR3 is TGTGCCAGCAGTTCTCGAATGGGGGGGACCACAGATACGCAGTATTTT.

The chain joins TRBV19 to TRBJ1-1; D call uncertain. The germline gives CDR1 LNHDA, CDR2 SQIVND (reference sequence). Trimming removed 2 bases at V and 5 bases at J, with 12 bases between. This CDR3 comprises 14 residues. CDR3 DNA: TGTGCCAGTAGTATAAACGCAGGTGGGACTGAAGCTTTCTTT. It translates to CASSINAGGTEAFF.

The V call is TRBV12-3 or TRBV12-4, the J call TRBJ2-7; TRBD2 aligns across 10 bases. The CDR3 has 17 residues. The junction had 11 bases not matched to a gene; V was cut back by 1 base and J by 5 bases. The CDR3, as DNA: TGTGCCAGCAGTTTAGGACTAGCGGGTGGGCCGTGGCACGAGCAGTACTTC. Translation: CASSLGLAGGPWHEQYF.

In its sample, this clonotype was seen many times. The chain recombines TRBV7-6 with TRBJ1-1; D remains ambiguous. The germline V gene encodes CDR1 SGHVS and CDR2 FNYEAQ. Trimming shortened V by 1 base and J by 1 base, and 10 bases separated the two germline ends. The CDR3 is 15 residues long. The DNA of the CDR3 is TGTGCCAGCAGCTTAGAGGCGCACTCGAACACTGAAGCTTTCTTT. It is translated as CASSLEAHSNTEAFF. The variable domain in full, completed from reference TRBV7-6 and TRBJ1-1, reads GAGVSQSPRYKVTKRGQDVALRCDPISGHVSLYWYRQALGQGPEFLTYFNYEAQQDKSGLPNDRFSAERPEGSISTLTIQRTEQRDSAMYRCASSLEAHSNTEAFFGQGTRLTVV.

The chain carries TRBV10-3 and TRBJ2-7; tentatively, D is TRBD1 (5 bases). Germline V gene lookup returns CDR1 ENHRY and CDR2 SYGVKD. V lost 4 bases and J lost 3, with 10 bases in between. The CDR3 runs 13 residues. CDR3 DNA sequence: TGTGCCATCAGTGTGTCCAGGGACTACGAGCAGTACGTC. This sequence encodes CAISVSRDYEQYV.